This passage covers 26 T cell receptor beta chains from one sample sequenced in a study of blood T cell repertoires in COVID-19. Repertoires were generated with immunoSEQ multiplex PCR, while TCRdb's copy carries only in-frame clones and drops some. The table shows approximately 210,000 clones, with about nine tenths occurring only once. What was sequenced was peripheral blood. The receptors stem from a woman aged 40 to 50 with acute or convalescent COVID-19.

The V call is TRBV5-1, the J call TRBJ1-4, with D tentatively TRBD1 (6 bases). Germline CDR1 reads SGHRS; CDR2 reads YFSETQ. The V end lost 3 bases, the J end lost 8 bases, and 17 bases lay between the germline ends. There are 15 residues in the CDR3. Written as DNA, the CDR3 is TGCGCCAGCAGCTCTGACAGGTCGGTTGGCGAAAAACTGTTTTTT. Its protein product is CASSSDRSVGEKLFF.

V usage is TRBV15 and J usage is TRBJ1-1; TRBD1 matches at 7 bases. V was clipped by 7 bases and J by 4 bases; unmatched bases: 6. Looked up from germline, CDR1 is LNHNV and CDR2 is YYDKDF (reference sequence). The CDR3 has 13 amino acids. The DNA for the CDR3 is TGTGCCACCAACCCTAACAGGGGCACTGAAGCTTTCTTT. This translates into CATNPNRGTEAFF.

The chain recombines TRBV5-1 with TRBJ2-5; possible D gene TRBD2, 6 bases. Between the trimmed V and J ends, which lost 10 bases and 9 bases, there was a span of 16 bases. Germline CDR1 and CDR2: SGHRS and YFSETQ. The CDR3 is made up of 11 amino acids. The CDR3 DNA follows: TGCGCCTCCACTGGGGAGGAGGCCCAGTACTTC. Protein product: CASTGEEAQYF.

This clone was found a few times. J is TRBJ1-3 and V is TRBV6-5; D possibly corresponds to TRBD1 (6 bases). The germline V gene has CDR1 MNHEY and CDR2 SVGAGI. CDR3 size: 14 residues. The ends were cut back, 6 bases at V and 4 bases at J, with 13 bases in the middle. This CDR3 reads CASSQGFRGNTIYF. The CDR3 DNA sequence: TGTGCCAGCAGCCAGGGGTTTCGCGGAAACACCATATATTTT.

The chain uses TRBV6-4 and TRBJ1-3; 9 nucleotides match TRBD1. The CDR3 consists of 20 residues. V lost 2 bases and J lost 7; bases outside the gene matches: 21. Germline assignment: CDR1 MRHNA and CDR2 SNTAGT. CDR3 bases: TGTGCCAGCAGTGACAAAGTCCAAACCTACAGGGGGCTAAGGGGTAACACCATATATTTT. Protein product: CASSDKVQTYRGLRGNTIYF.

The CDR3 here is CASTHPKDRDLPEAFF. The CDR3 region has the DNA TGTGCCAGCACCCACCCAAAGGACAGGGATTTACCTGAAGCTTTCTTT. J is TRBJ1-1 and V is TRBV5-6, with 8 bases matching TRBD1. Trimming removed 6 bases from V and 6 bases from J; junction bases left unmatched: 16. The CDR3 extends over 16 amino acids. The V gene's germline CDR1 is SGHDT and CDR2 YYEEEE.

This clone was seen more than once but under ten times. This chain connects TRBV19 to TRBJ1-2; 10 bases agree with TRBD1. The CDR3 sequence is 14 residues long. Trimming removed 6 bases from V and 4 bases from J; junction bases left unmatched: 5. Germline lookup yields CDR1 LNHDA and CDR2 SQIVND (reference sequence). CDR3 DNA sequence: TGTGCCAGTAGGAGGGACAGGGGCATCTATGGCTACACCTTC. As protein: CASRRDRGIYGYTF.

The rearrangement links TRBV6-4 to TRBJ2-3; 9 bases line up with TRBD2. V shed 4 bases, J shed 3 bases, and the junction held 5 bases outside the gene matches. The CDR3 runs 15 residues. Germline-derived CDR1 and CDR2 are MRHNA and SNTAGT. DNA of the CDR3: TGTGCCAGCAGTGTCGGGACTAGCAGGACAGATACGCAGTATTTT. Protein product: CASSVGTSRTDTQYF.

The chain recombines TRBV3-1 (or the pseudogene TRBV3-2) with TRBJ1-4; 7 nucleotides line up with TRBD1. V shed 4 bases, J shed 5 bases, and the junction held 4 bases outside the gene matches. The CDR3 is 14 residues long. The germline CDR1 and CDR2 sequences are LGHDT and YNNKEL (reference sequence). CDR3 in amino acids: CASSPTGPNEKLFF. In DNA, the CDR3 is TGTGCCAGCAGCCCGACAGGGCCAAATGAAAAACTGTTTTTT.

V is TRBV6-6 and J is TRBJ1-1; TRBD1 might be the D (5 bases). There are 14 residues in the CDR3. Trimming cost V 10 bases and J 0 bases, with 15 bases left between them. The germline V gene encodes CDR1 MNHNY and CDR2 SVGAGI (reference sequence). The CDR3 spells CATRSQGLNTEAFF. CDR3 coding DNA: TGTGCCACTCGAAGCCAGGGTTTGAACACTGAAGCTTTCTTT.

The CDR3 protein is CASSLNRRGMTTEAFF. DNA for the CDR3: TGTGCCAGCAGCTTAAACAGGCGGGGGATGACCACTGAAGCTTTCTTT. The chain uses TRBV11-2 and TRBJ1-1, with a tentative D call TRBD1 (5 bases). Germline CDR1 SGHAT, CDR2 FQNNGV. Trimming cost V 2 bases and J 4 bases, with 17 bases left between them. The CDR3 is made up of 16 amino acids.

The V and J genes are TRBV5-1 and TRBJ2-3; 11 positions match TRBD1. This CDR3 has 14 amino acids. Germline trimming cut 3 bases from V and 4 bases from J; bases unmatched to any gene: 1. From germline, CDR1 is SGHRS and CDR2 YFSETQ. CDR3 amino acids: CASSSGQGADTQYF. The CDR3 nucleotides are TGCGCCAGCAGCTCGGGACAGGGGGCAGATACGCAGTATTTT.

This clone has just one count. CDR3 sequence: CASGSVNSYEQYV. CDR3 DNA: TGTGCCAGCGGGAGCGTAAACAGCTACGAGCAGTACGTC. V usage is TRBV28 and J usage is TRBJ2-7; D possibly corresponds to TRBD2 (5 bases). The germline CDR1 and CDR2 sequences are MDHEN and SYDVKM. The V end was cut by 8 bases, the J end by 3 bases, with 14 bases between. This CDR3 comprises 13 residues.

The chain links TRBV4-1 to TRBJ2-3; the D gene is possibly TRBD1 (6 bases). V lost 0 bases and J lost 2, with 9 bases in between. Germline CDR1 MGHRA, CDR2 YSYEKL. This CDR3 is built from 15 residues. The CDR3 is CASSQEPGATDTQYF. For the CDR3, the DNA is TGCGCCAGCAGCCAAGAACCAGGGGCCACAGATACGCAGTATTTT.

The gene calls are TRBV19 and TRBJ1-2; 11 bases are shared with TRBD1. V shed 6 bases and J 6 bases; nucleotides not matched to a gene: 3. The CDR3 consists of 13 residues. Germline V gives CDR1 LNHDA, CDR2 SQIVND (reference sequence). The CDR3 region is CASRRTGGDGYTF. The CDR3 nucleotides are TGTGCCAGTAGGAGGACAGGGGGCGATGGCTACACCTTC.

This clone appeared a few times. The CDR3 sequence is CASSPTVRRPYEQYV. CDR3 nucleotides: TGCGCCAGCAGCCCTACAGTCCGGAGGCCCTACGAGCAGTACGTC. The V call is TRBV4-1, the J call TRBJ2-7; D might be TRBD2 (5 bases). CDR3 length: 15 amino acids. V lost 4 bases and J lost 2, with 15 bases in between. Germline V CDR1 and CDR2: MGHRA, YSYEKL.

The CDR3 region is CASSAPGGGGTDTQYF. CDR3 DNA sequence: TGTGCCAGCAGCGCCCCTGGCGGGGGGGGCACAGATACGCAGTATTTT. This chain links TRBV9 with TRBJ2-3, with TRBD2 identical over 9 bases. This CDR3 has 16 amino acids. With V trimmed by 3 bases and J by 1 base, 6 bases remained unmatched. Germline-derived CDR1 and CDR2 are SGDLS and YYNGEE.

The chain joins TRBV2 to TRBJ1-3, with 11 positions matching TRBD1. The length of the CDR3 is 15 residues. The V segment lost 5 bases and the J segment 3 bases; nucleotides outside the gene matches: 3. Germline V gene lookup returns CDR1 SNHLY and CDR2 FYNNEI. The CDR3 region is CASSIGTGGGNTIYF. CDR3 nucleotide sequence: TGTGCCAGCAGTATCGGGACAGGGGGTGGAAACACCATATATTTT. Drawing the rest from reference TRBV2 and TRBJ1-3, the complete variable domain is EPEVTQTPSHQVTQMGQEVILRCVPISNHLYFYWYRQILGQKVEFLVSFYNNEISEKSEIFDDQFSVERPDGSNFTLKIRSTKLEDSAMYFCASSIGTGGGNTIYFGEGSWLTVV.

V is TRBV19 and J is TRBJ2-2; possibly TRBD1 for D (5 bases). The CDR3 length is 13 residues. Germline V gene data show CDR1 as LNHDA and CDR2 as SQIVND (reference sequence). Trimming stripped 3 bases from V and 7 bases from J, with 9 bases between. CDR3 DNA: TGTGCCAGTAGTATTCCAGGACACGGGGAGCTGTTTTTT. Residues: CASSIPGHGELFF.

The chain is built from TRBV5-1 and TRBJ1-5, with TRBD1 as a possible D gene (5 bases). The V end lost 0 bases, the J end lost 5 bases, and 9 bases lay between the germline ends. This CDR3 is 14 amino acids long. CDR1 is SGHRS and CDR2 is YFSETQ in the germline V gene. The CDR3 reads CASSLAGGDQPQHF. The CDR3 coding sequence is TGCGCCAGCAGCTTGGCGGGGGGGGATCAGCCCCAGCATTTT. The full variable domain, its missing parts supplied by reference TRBV5-1 and TRBJ1-5, is KAGVTQTPRYLIKTRGQQVTLSCSPISGHRSVSWYQQTPGQGLQFLFEYFSETQRNKGNFPGRFSGRQFSNSRSEMNVSTLELGDSALYLCASSLAGGDQPQHFGDGTRLSIL.

The chain uses TRBV2 and TRBJ2-1, with 7 bases matching TRBD1. Trimming cost V 5 bases and J 6 bases; bases outside gene matches: 4. This CDR3 has 13 residues. Germline-derived CDR1 and CDR2 are SNHLY and FYNNEI. As DNA, the CDR3 is TGTGCCAGCAGTACAACAGGGGTCAATGAGCAGTTCTTC. Its protein product is CASSTTGVNEQFF.

This chain uses TRBV19 with TRBJ2-3; 10 bases match TRBD2. Trimming at V came to 3 bases and at J to 4 bases, leaving 4 bases not matched to a gene. CDR1 is LNHDA and CDR2 is SQIVND in the germline V gene (reference sequence). The CDR3 is made up of 15 amino acids. The CDR3 spells CASSIDLAGADTQYF. In DNA form, the CDR3 reads TGTGCCAGTAGTATCGACCTAGCGGGGGCAGATACGCAGTATTTT. The variable domain in full, completed from reference TRBV19 and TRBJ2-3, reads DGGITQSPKYLFRKEGQNVTLSCEQNLNHDAMYWYRQDPGQGLRLIYYSQIVNDFQKGDIAEGYSVSREKKESFPLTVTSAQKNPTAFYLCASSIDLAGADTQYFGPGTRLTVL.

This clone came up a few times. The CDR3 protein is CASSEGAGLGGNTIYF. In DNA form, the CDR3 reads TGTGCCAGCAGTGAAGGGGCAGGGCTGGGTGGAAACACCATATATTTT. The J gene is TRBJ1-3, the V gene TRBV6-1, with a weak D call TRBD1 (5 bases). Germline V CDR1 and CDR2: MNHNS, SASEGT. V dropped 1 base and J dropped 3 bases, with 13 bases sitting between them. The CDR3 runs 16 residues.

The V call is TRBV5-1, the J call TRBJ2-7, with a possible D match to TRBD1 (5 bases). Per germline, CDR1 SGHRS and CDR2 YFSETQ. V was cut by 6 bases and J by 2 bases, with 18 bases left in between. The CDR3 spans 15 residues. This chain's CDR3 is CASNKEDKTAYEQYV. The DNA for the CDR3 is TGCGCCAGCAACAAAGAGGACAAGACAGCCTACGAGCAGTACGTC.

The V call is TRBV28, the J call TRBJ1-1; no reliable D call. Between the trimmed V and J ends, which lost 4 bases and 6 bases, there was a span of 6 bases. The CDR3 contains 11 residues. CDR1 and CDR2 from the germline V gene are MDHEN and SYDVKM. CDR3 sequence (DNA): TGTGCCAGCAGTTATGTCTCTGAAGCTTTCTTT. Its protein product is CASSYVSEAFF.

V and J are TRBV6-1 and TRBJ2-5; D may be TRBD1 (5 bases). Trimming shortened V by 2 bases and J by 5 bases, and 15 bases separated the two germline ends. Looked up from germline, CDR1 is MNHNS and CDR2 is SASEGT. The CDR3 is 15 residues long. The CDR3 bases are TGTGCCAGCAGTGAAACCAGGGCTCGGGTGGAGACCCAGTACTTC. As protein: CASSETRARVETQYF.